The source of this TCR beta chain is a study of T cells in Graves' hyperthyroidism and ophthalmopathy. Concerning this clonotype itself: What it binds is not known.

Diagnosis rested on symptoms, serum thyroxine and TRAb, thyroid ultrasound, and orbital computed tomography. This CDR3 region has 15 residues. CDR1 and CDR2 from the germline V gene are SQVTM and ANQGSEA. V was cut by 0 bases and J by 1 base, with 12 bases left in between. Study-level findings and limits: A model of 13 V-J pairs discriminated ophthalmopathy from stable hyperthyroidism. The model identified upcoming ophthalmopathy a median around 6 months ahead of onset.

Amplified regions were TCR beta CDR3 sequences from RNA transcripts. First-round RT-PCR targeting the TCR CDR3 was performed with the HTBI primer set. TCRdb passed the multiplex PCR reads through MiXCR, listing each CDR3 protein once. The repertoire has roughly 500,000 distinct CDR3 sequences, under 60% of them found once; the top ten carry around 17%. The genes are TRBV29-1 and TRBJ1-1; no clear D gene. The clonotype was recovered from an adult woman with Graves' disease, either hyperthyroidism or ophthalmopathy (not recorded which). The sample taken for sequencing was peripheral blood or thyroid tissue (not recorded which). In DNA form, the CDR3 reads TGCAGCGTTGAAGATCAGCACAGCCGGAACACTGAAGCTTTCTTT. Its protein is CSVEDQHSRNTEAFF.